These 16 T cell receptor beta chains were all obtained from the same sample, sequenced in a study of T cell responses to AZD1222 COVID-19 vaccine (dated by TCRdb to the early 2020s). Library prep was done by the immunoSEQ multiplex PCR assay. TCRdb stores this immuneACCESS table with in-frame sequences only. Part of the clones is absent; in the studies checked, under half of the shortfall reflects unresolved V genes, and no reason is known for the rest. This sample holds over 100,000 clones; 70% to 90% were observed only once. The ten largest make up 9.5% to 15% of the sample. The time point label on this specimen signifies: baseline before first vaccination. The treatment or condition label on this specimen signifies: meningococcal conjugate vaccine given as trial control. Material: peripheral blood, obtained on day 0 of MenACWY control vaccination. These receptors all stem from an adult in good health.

The CDR3 coding sequence is TGTGCCAGCAGCCAAGTTTCTAGCAATCAGCCCCAGCATTTT. Translating it yields CASSQVSSNQPQHF. The rearrangement links TRBV3-1 (or the pseudogene TRBV3-2) to TRBJ1-5; D unclear. The CDR3 runs to 14 residues. Trimming pared 1 base from V and 0 bases from J, leaving 4 bases between. The germline V gene has CDR1 LGHDT and CDR2 YNNKEL (reference sequence).

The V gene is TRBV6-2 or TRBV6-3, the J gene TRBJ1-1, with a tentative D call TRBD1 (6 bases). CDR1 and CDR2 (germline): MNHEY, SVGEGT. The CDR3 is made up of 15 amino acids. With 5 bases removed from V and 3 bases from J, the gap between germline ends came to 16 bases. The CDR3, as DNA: TGTGCCAGCAGTCTGTACTCGACAGGCGACACTGAAGCTTTCTTT. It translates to CASSLYSTGDTEAFF.

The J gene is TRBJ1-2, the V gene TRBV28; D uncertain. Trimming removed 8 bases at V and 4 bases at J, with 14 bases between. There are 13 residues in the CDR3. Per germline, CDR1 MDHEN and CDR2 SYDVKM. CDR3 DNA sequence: TGTGCCAGCTCCCCACGGGGTACCTATGGCTACACCTTC. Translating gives CASSPRGTYGYTF.

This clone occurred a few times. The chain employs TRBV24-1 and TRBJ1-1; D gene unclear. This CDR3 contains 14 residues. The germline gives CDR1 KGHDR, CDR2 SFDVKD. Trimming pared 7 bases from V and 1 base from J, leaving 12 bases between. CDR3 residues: CATRSGGPNTEAFF. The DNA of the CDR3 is TGTGCCACCAGATCAGGTGGCCCGAACACTGAAGCTTTCTTT.

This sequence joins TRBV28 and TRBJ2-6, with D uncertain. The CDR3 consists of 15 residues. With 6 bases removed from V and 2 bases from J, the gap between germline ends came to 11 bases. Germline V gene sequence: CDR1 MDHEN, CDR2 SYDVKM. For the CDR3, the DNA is TGTGCCAGCAGAGGGTCCGGAGCTGGGGCCAACGTCCTGACTTTC. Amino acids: CASRGSGAGANVLTF.

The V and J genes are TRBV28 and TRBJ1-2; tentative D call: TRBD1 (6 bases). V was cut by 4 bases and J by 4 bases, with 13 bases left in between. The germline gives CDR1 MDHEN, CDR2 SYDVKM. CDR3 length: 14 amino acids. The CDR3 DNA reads TGTGCCAGCAGTTCCATGAGGGGGGGCTATGGCTACACCTTC. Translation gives CASSSMRGGYGYTF.

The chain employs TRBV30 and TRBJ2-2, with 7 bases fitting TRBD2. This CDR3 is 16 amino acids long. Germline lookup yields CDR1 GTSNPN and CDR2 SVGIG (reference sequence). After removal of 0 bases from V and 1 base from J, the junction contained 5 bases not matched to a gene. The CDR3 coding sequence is TGTGCCTGGAGTGTAAATGGCGGGAGGAACACCGGGGAGCTGTTTTTT. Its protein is CAWSVNGGRNTGELFF.

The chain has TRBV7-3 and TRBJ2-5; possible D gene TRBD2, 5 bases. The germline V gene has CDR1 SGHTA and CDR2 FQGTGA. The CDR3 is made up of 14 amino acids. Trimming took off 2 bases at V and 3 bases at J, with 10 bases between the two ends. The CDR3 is CASSLGWGEETQYF. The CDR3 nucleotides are TGTGCCAGCAGCTTAGGGTGGGGAGAAGAGACCCAGTACTTC.

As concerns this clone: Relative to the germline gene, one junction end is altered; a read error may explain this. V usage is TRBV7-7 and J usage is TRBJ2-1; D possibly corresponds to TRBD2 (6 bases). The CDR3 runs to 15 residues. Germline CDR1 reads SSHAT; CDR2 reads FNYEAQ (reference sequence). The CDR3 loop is CASSPGRGPGDEQFF. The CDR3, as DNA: TGTGCTAGCAGCCCGGGGCGCGGGCCGGGGGATGAGCAGTTCTTC.

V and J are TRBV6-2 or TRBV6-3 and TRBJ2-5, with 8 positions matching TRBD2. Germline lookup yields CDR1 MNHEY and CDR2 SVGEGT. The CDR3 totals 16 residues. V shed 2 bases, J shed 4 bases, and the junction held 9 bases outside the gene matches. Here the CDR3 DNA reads TGTGCCAGCAGTTACGGCCCGGGGGGGCCAGGAGAGACCCAGTACTTC. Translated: CASSYGPGGPGETQYF.

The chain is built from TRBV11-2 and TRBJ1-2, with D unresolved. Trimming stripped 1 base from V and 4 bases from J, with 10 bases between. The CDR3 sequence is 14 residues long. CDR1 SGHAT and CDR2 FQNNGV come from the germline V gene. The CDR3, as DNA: TGTGCCAGCAGCTTAGTCCAAAGTGTCTATGGCTACACCTTC. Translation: CASSLVQSVYGYTF.

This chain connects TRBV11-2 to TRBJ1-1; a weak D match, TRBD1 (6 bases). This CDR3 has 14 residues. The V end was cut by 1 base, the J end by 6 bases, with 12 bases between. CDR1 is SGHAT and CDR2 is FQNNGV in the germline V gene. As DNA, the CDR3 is TGTGCCAGCAGCTTAGGGGGGCTTGAGGCTGAAGCTTTCTTT. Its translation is CASSLGGLEAEAFF.

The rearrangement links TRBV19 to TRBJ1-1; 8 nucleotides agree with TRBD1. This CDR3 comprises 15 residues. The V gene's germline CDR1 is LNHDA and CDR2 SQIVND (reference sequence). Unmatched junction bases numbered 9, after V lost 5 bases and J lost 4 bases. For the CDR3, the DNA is TGTGCCAGTAGTCTGCAGGGGGCTTTTGTCACTGAAGCTTTCTTT. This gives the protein CASSLQGAFVTEAFF.

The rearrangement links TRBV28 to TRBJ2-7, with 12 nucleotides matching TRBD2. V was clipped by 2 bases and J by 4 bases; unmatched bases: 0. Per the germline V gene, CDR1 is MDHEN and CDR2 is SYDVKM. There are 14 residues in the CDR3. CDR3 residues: CASSLTSGGYEQYF. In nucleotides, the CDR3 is TGTGCCAGCAGTTTAACTAGCGGGGGGTACGAGCAGTACTTC.

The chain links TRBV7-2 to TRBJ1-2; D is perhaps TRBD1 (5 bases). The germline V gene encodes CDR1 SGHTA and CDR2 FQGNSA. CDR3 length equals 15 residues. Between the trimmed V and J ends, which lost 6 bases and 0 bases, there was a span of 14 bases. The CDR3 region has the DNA TGTGCCAGCAGTTTACGGGGGGGTACTAACTATGGCTACACCTTC. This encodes CASSLRGGTNYGYTF. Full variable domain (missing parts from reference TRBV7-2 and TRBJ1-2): GAGVSQSPSNKVTEKGKDVELRCDPISGHTALYWYRQSLGQGLEFLIYFQGNSAPDKSGLPSDRFSAERTGGSVSTLTIQRTQQEDSAVYLCASSLRGGTNYGYTFGSGTRLTVV.

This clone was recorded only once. The DNA for the CDR3 is TGTGCCAGCAGTGACTCACAGGGGGCCGGGGAGCTGTTTTTT. It codes for CASSDSQGAGELFF. This rearrangement joins TRBV6-4 to TRBJ2-2, with 8 bases matching TRBD1. V shed 0 bases and J 6 bases; nucleotides not matched to a gene: 0. The CDR3 length is 14 residues. CDR1 and CDR2 from the germline V gene are MRHNA and SNTAGT.